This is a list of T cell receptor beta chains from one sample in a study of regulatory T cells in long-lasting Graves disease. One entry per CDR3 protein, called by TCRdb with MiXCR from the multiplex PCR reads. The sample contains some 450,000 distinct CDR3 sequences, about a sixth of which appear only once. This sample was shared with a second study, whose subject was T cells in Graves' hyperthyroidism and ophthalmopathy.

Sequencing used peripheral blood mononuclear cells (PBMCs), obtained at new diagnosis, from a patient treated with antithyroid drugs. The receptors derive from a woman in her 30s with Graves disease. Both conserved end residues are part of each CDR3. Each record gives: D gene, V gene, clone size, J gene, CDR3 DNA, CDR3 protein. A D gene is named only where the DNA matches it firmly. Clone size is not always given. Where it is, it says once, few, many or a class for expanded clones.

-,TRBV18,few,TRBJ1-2,TGTGCCAGCTCACAGCCCCAGGGGTCTGAGGGCGGCTACACCTTC,CASSQPQGSEGGYTF
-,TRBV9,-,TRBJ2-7,TGTGCCAGCAGCGTAGCTCCCGGACAACTCTACGAGCAGTACTTC,CASSVAPGQLYEQYF
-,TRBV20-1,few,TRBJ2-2,TGCAGTGCTCCTTTGTTGAACACCGGGGAGCTGTTTTTT,CSAPLLNTGELFF
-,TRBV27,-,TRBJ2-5,TGTGCCAGCAGATCTTATAGTAGGGAGACCCAGTACTTC,CASRSYSRETQYF
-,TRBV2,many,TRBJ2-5,TGTGCCAGCAACGGCAAGCTAGAAGAGACCCAGTACTTC,CASNGKLEETQYF
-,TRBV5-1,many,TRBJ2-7,TGCGCCAGCAGTCGGGACGGAGGCATCGGCGAGCAGTACTTC,CASSRDGGIGEQYF
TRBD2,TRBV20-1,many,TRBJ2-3,TGCAGTGCTAGGCTAGCGGGAGGCCACCAGGATACGCAGTATTTT,CSARLAGGHQDTQYF
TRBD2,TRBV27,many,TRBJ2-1,TGTGCCAGCACCCCACTAGCGGTGGCCTACAATGAGCAGTTCTTC,CASTPLAVAYNEQFF
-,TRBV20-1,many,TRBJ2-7,TGCAGTGCTAGAGACATTCGGGGCGGGGCCAGCTCCTACGAGCAGTACTTC,CSARDIRGGASSYEQYF
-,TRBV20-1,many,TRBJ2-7,TGCAGTGCTAAACGGGAGCCCTACGAGCAGTACTTC,CSAKREPYEQYF
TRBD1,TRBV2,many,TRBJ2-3,TGTGCCAGCAGCCGACAGGGGACTAGCACAGATACGCAGTATTTT,CASSRQGTSTDTQYF
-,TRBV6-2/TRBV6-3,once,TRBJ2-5,TGTGCCAGCCGTGGATTGGTGCACGAGACCCAGTACTTC,CASRGLVHETQYF
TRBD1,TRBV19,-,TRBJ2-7,TGTGCCAGTAGTACCCCTGGACAGGGCTCCTACGAGCAGTACTTC,CASSTPGQGSYEQYF
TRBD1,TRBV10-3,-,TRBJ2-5,TGTGCCATCAGTGGAGGGGGCGTCCAAGAGACCCAGTACTTC,CAISGGGVQETQYF
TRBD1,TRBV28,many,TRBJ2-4,TGTGCCAGTAAAACAGGGGGCGCTTCCAAAAACATTCAGTACTTC,CASKTGGASKNIQYF
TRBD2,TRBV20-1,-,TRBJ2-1,TGCAGTGCTACGTGGGCGGGAGGGAGGAATGAGCAGTTCTTC,CSATWAGGRNEQFF
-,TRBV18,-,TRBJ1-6,TGTGCCAGCTCGCTTATTAATTCACCCCTCCACTTT,CASSLINSPLHF
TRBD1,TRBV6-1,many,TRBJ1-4,TGTGCCAGCAGGGACGGTGGACAGGGAGTTGAAAAACTGTTTTTT,CASRDGGQGVEKLFF
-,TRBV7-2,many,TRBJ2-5,TGTGCCAGCAGCCCTACCCGGGGACAAGAGACCCAGTACTTC,CASSPTRGQETQYF
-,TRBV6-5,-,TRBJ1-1,TGTGCCAGCAGTTATGGACCGCACACTGAAGCTTTCTTT,CASSYGPHTEAFF
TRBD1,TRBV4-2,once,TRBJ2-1,TGTGCCAGCAGCCAAGACTTCCGGGACAGGGGATACAATGAGCAGTTCTTC,CASSQDFRDRGYNEQFF
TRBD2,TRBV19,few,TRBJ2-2,TGTGCCACCCGGACTAGCGGGAGTACTCAGAGCGGGGAGCTGTTTTTT,CATRTSGSTQSGELFF
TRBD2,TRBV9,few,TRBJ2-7,TGTGCCAGCAGCTTTGGGGAGGGCCGGTCCTACGAGCAGTACTTC,CASSFGEGRSYEQYF
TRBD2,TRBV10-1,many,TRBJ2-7,TGCGCCAGCAGTGAGTCGGGACTAGCGGGACGGCAGTACTTC,CASSESGLAGRQYF
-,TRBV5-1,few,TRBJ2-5,TGCGCCAGCAGCTGGAAACTTCAAGAGACCCAGTACTTC,CASSWKLQETQYF
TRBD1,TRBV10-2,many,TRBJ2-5,TGCGCCAGCAGCGCAGGGGGCTGGGAGACCCAGTACTTC,CASSAGGWETQYF
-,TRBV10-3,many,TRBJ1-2,TGTGCCATCAGTGAGTCGAGGGCCGATCACAGCTACACCTTC,CAISESRADHSYTF
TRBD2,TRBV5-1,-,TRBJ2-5,TGCGCCAGCAGCTGGACTAGCGGGAGAGAGACCCAGTACTTC,CASSWTSGRETQYF
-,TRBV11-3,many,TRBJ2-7,TGTGCCAGCACCCAGAGGAGCTCCTACGAGCAGTACTTC,CASTQRSSYEQYF
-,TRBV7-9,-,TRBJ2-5,TGTGCCAGCAGCGGATCAGGGTATCGGTTCGAGACCCAGTACTTC,CASSGSGYRFETQYF
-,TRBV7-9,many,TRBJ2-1,TGTGCCAGCAGATCGGTACAGAGCTCCTACAATGAGCAGTTCTTC,CASRSVQSSYNEQFF
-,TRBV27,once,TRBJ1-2,TGTGCCAGCAGTTCACAGGGAATAGGTGGCTACACCTTC,CASSSQGIGGYTF
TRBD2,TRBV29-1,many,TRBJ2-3,TGCAGCGTTGAAGCTCTTGGGCTAGCGGGAGGGGGTAGCACAGATACGCAGTATTTT,CSVEALGLAGGGSTDTQYF
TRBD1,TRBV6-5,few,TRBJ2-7,TGTGCCAGCAGTTTCCGGGACAGGGGAAACTACGAGCAGTACTTC,CASSFRDRGNYEQYF
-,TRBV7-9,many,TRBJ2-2,TGTGCCAGCAGCCCAAGCCGAGGGAGAGCGGAGAGGGGCACCGGGGAGCTGTTTTTT,CASSPSRGRAERGTGELFF
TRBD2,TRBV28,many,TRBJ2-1,TGTGCCAGCAGGCTACTGGGACTAGCGGGAAGGGGCGATGAGCAGTTCTTC,CASRLLGLAGRGDEQFF
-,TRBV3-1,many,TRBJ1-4,TGTGCCAGCAGCCAAAAGCCGTTGGGAAAACTGTTTTTT,CASSQKPLGKLFF
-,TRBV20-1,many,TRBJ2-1,TGCAGTGCTAGAGCCCCCACAGGATATAGCTCCTACAATGAGCAGTTCTTC,CSARAPTGYSSYNEQFF
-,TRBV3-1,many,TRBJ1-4,TGTGCCAGCAGCAGCTCGGGGGCTAATGAAAAACTGTTTTTT,CASSSSGANEKLFF
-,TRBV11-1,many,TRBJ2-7,TGTGCCAGCAGCTTAAATGGGGACTCCTACGAGCAGTACTTC,CASSLNGDSYEQYF
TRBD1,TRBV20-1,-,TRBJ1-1,TGCAGTGCTAGGGACAGGGGGCGAGTCCGGGGAAAAGTCCGAACTGAAGCTTTCTTT,CSARDRGRVRGKVRTEAFF
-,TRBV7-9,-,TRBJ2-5,TGTGCCAGCAGCCCCCGACAGGTAGAAGAGACCCAGTACTTC,CASSPRQVEETQYF
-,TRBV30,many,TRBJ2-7,TGTGCCCTGGACCGGACTTCCTACGAGCAGTACTTC,CALDRTSYEQYF
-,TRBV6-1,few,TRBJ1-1,TGTGCCAGCGGTAGACCATCGTTGGAAACTGAAGCTTTCTTT,CASGRPSLETEAFF
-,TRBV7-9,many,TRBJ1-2,TGTGCCAGCAGCTTAGCGGTCCCTCACACCTTC,CASSLAVPHTF
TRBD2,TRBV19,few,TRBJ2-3,TGTGCCAGTAGACCTGGAGGTAGCAGCGGGGGGAATACGCAGTATTTT,CASRPGGSSGGNTQYF
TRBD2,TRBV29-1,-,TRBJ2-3,TGCAGCGCAGTGGGGCTAGCGGGGACAGATACGCAGTATTTT,CSAVGLAGTDTQYF
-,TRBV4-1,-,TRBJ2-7,TGCGCCAGCAGCCAAGCAGCGGGACAGGTCTACGAGCAGTACTTC,CASSQAAGQVYEQYF
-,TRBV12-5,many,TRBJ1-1,TGTGCTAGTGGTTTGGCCCTGAGAGGCAAGGCTTTCTTT,CASGLALRGKAFF
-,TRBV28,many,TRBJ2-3,TGTGCCAGCAGTTTGGCCCTCCGGGGAGAGGGCACAGATACGCAGTATTTT,CASSLALRGEGTDTQYF
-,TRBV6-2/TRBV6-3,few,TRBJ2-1,TGTGCCAGCAGTTATGGGGATGAGCAGTTCTTC,CASSYGDEQFF
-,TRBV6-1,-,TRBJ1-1,TGTGCCAGCAGCCCATTGGGGGCTGGGGACCGTAACACTGAAGCTTTCTTT,CASSPLGAGDRNTEAFF
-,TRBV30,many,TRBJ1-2,TGTGCCTGGAGCCCGGGGGCTGGCTACACCTTC,CAWSPGAGYTF
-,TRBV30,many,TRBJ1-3,TGTGCCTGGAGTAGGACAAACTCTGGAAACACCATATATTTT,CAWSRTNSGNTIYF
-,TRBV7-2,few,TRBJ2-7,TGTGCCAGCAGCCCCGGGGGGCGTCCGTACTTC,CASSPGGRPYF
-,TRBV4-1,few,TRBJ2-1,TGCGCCAGCACCCCGCGGACGGGAATGAACCCTGAGCAGTTCTTC,CASTPRTGMNPEQFF
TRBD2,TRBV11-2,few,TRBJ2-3,TGTGCCAGCAGCTTCGCGGCGGGAGGGACGGCAGATACGCAGTATTTT,CASSFAAGGTADTQYF
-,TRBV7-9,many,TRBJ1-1,TGTGCCAGCAGCTTAGGTCACGGACGGGACACTGAAGCTTTCTTT,CASSLGHGRDTEAFF
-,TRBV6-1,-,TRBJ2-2,TGTGCCAGCAGTGCGGGCCTGACGGGGACCGGGGAGCTGTTTTTT,CASSAGLTGTGELFF